Here is one T cell receptor beta chain with its context. This entry is derived from a study of human T cells and chemical hapten exposure. TCRdb used MiXCR to reprocess the RACE reads, holding one entry per CDR3 protein. The data show over 55,000 distinct CDR3 sequences, with roughly a tenth seen just once and about 8.9% held by the top ten. The time point denotes: pre-sensitization, week 0. Treatment denoted: therapeutic diphenylcyclopropenone sensitization with weekly scalp DPC. The CDR3 runs to 15 residues. Trimming left V 4 bases short and J 9 bases short, with 18 bases between. Germline V gene sequence: CDR1 LNHNV, CDR2 YYDKDF (reference sequence).

The J gene is TRBJ2-2, the V gene TRBV15; D is possibly TRBD1 (6 bases). Sequences were derived from whole blood, sampled in connection with sensitization to the hapten diphenylcyclopropenone (DPC). This TCR derives from a man aged 35 to 55 with alopecia areata. Some clones in this sample may be carry-over from other donors' samples. The CDR3: CATSTRTASSRELFF. The DNA for the CDR3 is TGTGCCACCAGCACCAGGACAGCCTCTTCCAGGGAGCTGTTTTTT. Based on the CDR3 plus reference TRBV15 and TRBJ2-2, the full variable domain is DAMVIQNPRYQVTQFGKPVTLSCSQTLNHNVMYWYQQKSSQAPKLLFHYYDKDFNNEADTPDNFQSRRPNTSFCFLDIRSPGLGDTAMYLCATSTRTASSRELFFGEGSRLTVL.